This T cell receptor (beta chain) was obtained from a study of cytomegalovirus exposure and HLA in healthy donors. About the research overall: Drawn from HLA-typed donors, tens of millions of unique TCRs were held in an early data release. Study-wide findings and caveats: A previous analysis found most TCR beta V segments productive roughly 87% or roughly 30% of the time. As immune exposure information, only CMV serostatus was available.

It was with 60 Vbeta and 13 Jbeta primers that the PCR ran. The protocol was immunoSEQ multiplex PCR, while the TCRdb copy is restricted to in-frame clones and leaves out a portion. The data contain about 150,000 clones, roughly 80% of them seen just once; the ten biggest clones take up about 3.4%. As to this clone: What it binds is unknown.

V shed 6 bases and J shed 5 bases, with 20 bases lying between them. This CDR3 contains 17 residues. Germline-derived CDR1 and CDR2 are KGHSH and LQKENI. There were likely unrecorded immune exposures, though donors were nominally healthy when sampled. This clonotype originated in a male donor in good health and CMV-seronegative. Material for sequencing was PBMCs. The rearrangement uses TRBV18 and TRBJ1-6, with unresolved D. CDR3 sequence (DNA): TGTGCCAGCTCCCGCCGAGGTGTAGATACACATAATTCACCCCTCCACTTT. Translating gives CASSRRGVDTHNSPLHF.